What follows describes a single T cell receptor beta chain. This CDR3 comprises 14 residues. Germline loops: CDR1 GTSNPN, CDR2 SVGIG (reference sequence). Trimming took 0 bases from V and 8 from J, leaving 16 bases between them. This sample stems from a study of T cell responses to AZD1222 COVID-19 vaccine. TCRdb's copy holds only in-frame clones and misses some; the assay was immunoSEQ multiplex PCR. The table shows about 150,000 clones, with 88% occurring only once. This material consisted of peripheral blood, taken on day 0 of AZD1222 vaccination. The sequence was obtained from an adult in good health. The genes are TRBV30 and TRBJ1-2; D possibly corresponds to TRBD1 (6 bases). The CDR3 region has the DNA TGTGCCTGGAGTGTGGTCAGCTCCCAGGGGGGCTACACCTTC. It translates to CAWSVVSSQGGYTF.